This T cell receptor (beta chain) was retrieved from a study of early T cells in non-severe SARS-CoV-2 infection. TCRdb reanalysed the 5' RACE reads using MiXCR and keeps one entry per CDR3 protein. The table lists roughly 43,000 distinct CDR3 sequences, about 23% of them singletons. The sequence was obtained from an adult who was a healthcare worker with PCR-confirmed SARS-CoV-2 infection or an uninfected control (not recorded which). Sequencing was performed on whole blood, taken at baseline.

The CDR3 DNA reads TGCGCCAGCAGCTTGGTCCAAATTAATTCACCCCTCCACTTT. It encodes CASSLVQINSPLHF. V gene TRBV5-1 combines with J gene TRBJ1-6; D is unclear. V lost 0 bases, J lost 6 bases, and 7 bases lay in between. Germline V gene lookup returns CDR1 SGHRS and CDR2 YFSETQ. CDR3 length: 14 residues.